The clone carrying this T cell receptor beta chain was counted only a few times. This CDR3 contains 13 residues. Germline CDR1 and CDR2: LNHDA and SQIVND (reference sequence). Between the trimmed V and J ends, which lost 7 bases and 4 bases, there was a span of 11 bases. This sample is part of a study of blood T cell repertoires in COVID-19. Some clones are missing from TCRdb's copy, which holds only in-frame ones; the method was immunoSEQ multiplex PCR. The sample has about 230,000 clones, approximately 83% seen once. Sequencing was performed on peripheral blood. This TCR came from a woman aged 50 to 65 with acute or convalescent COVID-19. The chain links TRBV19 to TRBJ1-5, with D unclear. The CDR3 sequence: CASTGRLNQPQHF. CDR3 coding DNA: TGTGCCAGTACTGGCAGACTTAATCAGCCCCAGCATTTT.